This T cell receptor beta chain was documented in a study of blood T cell repertoires in COVID-19. Sequencing used immunoSEQ multiplex PCR; TCRdb keeps in-frame clones, though not all of them. The sample records some 150,000 clones, roughly 88% being singletons. Germline CDR1 SGHTA, CDR2 FQGNSA. The germline V and J ends were trimmed by 5 bases and 6 bases, with 19 bases remaining between them. The CDR3 length is 15 residues. This clonotype was obtained from a woman between 45 and 60 years old with acute or convalescent COVID-19. Sequencing was done on a sample of peripheral blood. The V and J genes are TRBV7-2 and TRBJ1-1; TRBD1 is a possible D gene (6 bases). Here the CDR3 reads CASSVLQGLGAEAFF. Here the CDR3 DNA reads TGTGCCAGCAGCGTACTACAGGGCCTAGGGGCTGAAGCTTTCTTT.